These 19 T cell receptor beta chains originate from one sample sequenced in a study of cytomegalovirus exposure and HLA in healthy donors. Primers for the PCR totalled 60 Vbeta and 13 Jbeta. TCRdb's copy holds only in-frame clones and misses some; the assay was immunoSEQ multiplex PCR. The sample has around 180,000 clones; around 80% are singletons. Sample: PBMCs. These receptors were obtained from a woman in her late teens or twenties in good health and CMV-seropositive.

CDR3 loop: CASRLGRSETQYF. The CDR3 region has the DNA TGTGCCAGCAGGCTGGGGCGTTCGGAGACCCAGTACTTC. The chain links TRBV27 to TRBJ2-5, with D maybe TRBD1 (5 bases). This CDR3 has 13 amino acids. V lost 6 bases to trimming and J lost 5 bases, with 13 bases between them. CDR1 and CDR2 (germline): MNHEY, SMNVEV (reference sequence).

The chain uses TRBV5-1 and TRBJ2-3; 9 bases match TRBD1. The junction had 2 bases not matched to a gene; V was cut back by 2 bases and J by 4 bases. The length of the CDR3 is 14 residues. Germline-derived CDR1 and CDR2 are SGHRS and YFSETQ. As DNA, the CDR3 is TGCGCCAGCAGCTTAGGACAGGGGTCAGATACGCAGTATTTT. It is translated as CASSLGQGSDTQYF.

The V gene is TRBV28, the J gene TRBJ2-6, with D perhaps matching TRBD1 (6 bases). The CDR3 spans 13 residues. In germline, CDR1 is MDHEN, CDR2 SYDVKM. Trimming cost V 10 bases and J 2 bases, with 9 bases left between them. The CDR3 nucleotides are TGTGCCAACAGGGCTGCTGGGGCCAACGTCCTGACTTTC. Translating gives CANRAAGANVLTF.

This chain joins TRBV1 and TRBJ2-3; the DNA was not used to check the table's D call, TRBD2. TRBV1 is marked as a pseudogene. The CDR3 has 19 amino acids. The CDR3: CTSSQPRNWSGGNTDTQYF. As DNA, the CDR3 is TGCACCAGCAGCCAACCTCGCAACTGGAGCGGGGGGAACACAGATACGCAGTATTTT.

This chain connects TRBV7-2 to TRBJ1-3; D not resolved. The V end was cut by 0 bases, the J end by 3 bases, with 6 bases between. The CDR3 totals 14 residues. Germline V lookup: CDR1 SGHTA, CDR2 FQGNSA. The CDR3 coding sequence is TGTGCCAGCAGCTTAGCTGTTAGTGGAAACACCATATATTTT. It is translated as CASSLAVSGNTIYF.

The chain carries TRBV5-6 and TRBJ1-1; D might be TRBD1 (6 bases). The germline V gene has CDR1 SGHDT and CDR2 YYEEEE. Trimming shortened V by 0 bases and J by 1 base, and 7 bases separated the two germline ends. The CDR3 sequence is 14 residues long. This CDR3 is CASSLEGGNTEAFF. For the CDR3, the DNA is TGTGCCAGCAGCTTGGAAGGGGGGAACACTGAAGCTTTCTTT.

The rearrangement uses TRBV6-5 and TRBJ1-6; D remains ambiguous. Germline-derived CDR1 and CDR2 are MNHEY and SVGAGI. V dropped 8 bases and J dropped 10 bases, with 15 bases sitting between them. The length of the CDR3 is 13 residues. The CDR3 DNA is TGTGCCAGCGGAAAAGGAGAGAACTCACCCCTCCACTTT. It encodes CASGKGENSPLHF.

As for this clone: A read error may account for a junction end that differs from germline. The J gene is TRBJ2-4, the V gene TRBV14; the match to TRBD2 covers 13 bases. The germline CDR1 and CDR2 sequences are SGHDN and FVKESK. This CDR3 region has 17 residues. CDR3 amino acids: CASSLGTSGETRNSQYF. CDR3 sequence (DNA): TGTGCCAGCAGCCTGGGGACTAGCGGGGAGACCAGGAACAGTCAGTACTTC.

The rearrangement joins TRBV11-2 to TRBJ2-3; D is perhaps TRBD1 (6 bases). CDR1 is SGHAT, CDR2 FQNNGV, per germline. The V end was cut by 8 bases, the J end by 0 bases, with 12 bases between. This CDR3 has 14 residues. The CDR3 reads CASVTGSSTDTQYF. The CDR3 DNA reads as TGTGCCAGCGTAACAGGGAGTAGCACAGATACGCAGTATTTT.

V usage is TRBV5-1 and J usage is TRBJ1-3, with D unresolved. The germline V gene encodes CDR1 SGHRS and CDR2 YFSETQ. Trimming removed 6 bases from V and 2 bases from J, with 12 bases in between. This CDR3 has 14 amino acids. The CDR3 loop reads CASNSESPGNTIYF. CDR3 DNA: TGCGCCAGCAATTCCGAGTCACCTGGAAACACCATATATTTT.

The chain joins TRBV5-1 to TRBJ2-7; no clear D. Germline CDR1 SGHRS, CDR2 YFSETQ. The CDR3 has 14 residues. V lost 4 bases and J lost 0, with 11 bases in between. CDR3 amino acids: CASSGSWSSYEQYV. In DNA form, the CDR3 reads TGCGCCAGCAGCGGTAGTTGGAGCTCCTACGAGCAGTACGTC.

CDR3 bases: TGTGCCAGCAGCGTAGTGGGTAGCGGGGCGCTCACAGATACGCAGTATTTT. Its protein product is CASSVVGSGALTDTQYF. The chain joins TRBV9 to TRBJ2-3; 8 bases fit TRBD2. There are 17 residues in the CDR3. In germline, CDR1 is SGDLS, CDR2 YYNGEE. V was pared by 0 bases and J by 2 bases, with 8 bases of the junction left unmatched.

The rearrangement links TRBV21-1 to TRBJ1-5; the table gives TRBD1 as D, unverified against the DNA. TRBV21-1 is listed as a pseudogene. The CDR3 loop spans 17 amino acids. DNA for the CDR3: TGTGCCAGCAGCAAGGCTTTGACAGGCCCCACAGATCAGCCCCAGCATTTT. Protein product: CASSKALTGPTDQPQHF.

This chain connects TRBV6-1 to TRBJ2-5, with D possibly TRBD1 on 5 matching bases. The tail of the sequence fits TRBJ2-7 better, so the J call may be wrong. Germline lookup yields CDR1 MNHNS and CDR2 SASEGT. The CDR3 is made up of 15 amino acids. CDR3 residues: CASSERQGFTNEQYF. The DNA for the CDR3 is TGTGCCAGCAGTGAAAGGCAGGGCTTTACCAACGAGCAGTACTTC.

The chain joins TRBV15 to TRBJ2-1, with 9 bases identical to TRBD2. The CDR3 runs to 15 residues. Germline assignment: CDR1 LNHNV and CDR2 YYDKDF (reference sequence). With 3 bases clipped from V and 4 bases from J, the junction kept 4 bases outside the gene matches. The CDR3 loop reads CATSSGTSPYNEQFF. CDR3 in DNA: TGTGCCACCAGCAGTGGGACTAGCCCTTACAATGAGCAGTTCTTC.

J is TRBJ2-3 and V is TRBV11-2, with 7 bases identical to TRBD1. The CDR3 is made up of 15 amino acids. Germline V gene sequence: CDR1 SGHAT, CDR2 FQNNGV. V lost 3 bases and J lost 6; bases outside the gene matches: 9. CDR3 protein: CASSFTTGVRDTQYF. CDR3 DNA: TGTGCCAGCAGCTTCACTACAGGGGTCAGGGATACGCAGTATTTT.

The genes are TRBV28 and TRBJ2-2, with 10 bases lining up with TRBD2. Germline assignment: CDR1 MDHEN and CDR2 SYDVKM. The V segment lost 5 bases and the J segment 4 bases; nucleotides outside the gene matches: 4. The CDR3 has 15 residues. CDR3 residues: CASSLSGGLTGELFF. In nucleotides, the CDR3 is TGTGCCAGCAGTCTTAGCGGGGGGCTCACCGGGGAGCTGTTTTTT.

Of note for this clone: The sample carries other DNA sequences with the same CDR3. This sequence joins TRBV12-5 and TRBJ2-7; D perhaps matches TRBD2 (7 bases). This CDR3 spans 14 amino acids. The V end lost 3 bases, the J end lost 5 bases, and 14 bases lay between the germline ends. Germline CDR1 is LGHNT and CDR2 is FRNRAP. The CDR3 region has the DNA TGTGCTAGTGGTTTTACGGGGGGCGAAGACGAGCAGTACTTC. Protein: CASGFTGGEDEQYF.

In this sample, this clone turned up a few times. The V call is TRBV4-3, the J call TRBJ1-4, with 7 bases matching TRBD1. The CDR3 spans 15 residues. The junction had 5 bases not matched to a gene; V was cut back by 3 bases and J by 4 bases. Germline lookup yields CDR1 LGHNA and CDR2 YSLEER. Here the CDR3 reads CASSHADRDNEKLFF. DNA of the CDR3: TGCGCCAGCAGCCATGCCGACAGGGATAATGAAAAACTGTTTTTT.